The 12 T cell receptor beta chains below all came from one sample that was sequenced in a study of cytomegalovirus exposure and HLA in healthy donors. PCR was performed using 60 Vbeta and 13 Jbeta primers. Some clones are missing from TCRdb's copy, which holds only in-frame ones; the method was immunoSEQ multiplex PCR. The sample consists of under 150,000 clones, approximately 82% of them appearing once. Sequencing used PBMCs. All receptors derive from a boy aged 2-9 years in good health and CMV-seronegative.

The rearrangement joins TRBV5-6 to TRBJ2-1; 10 bases map to TRBD2. The V segment lost 4 bases and the J segment 4 bases; nucleotides outside the gene matches: 8. This CDR3 contains 16 residues. Germline loops: CDR1 SGHDT, CDR2 YYEEEE. The CDR3 is CASSHEREGLYNEQFF. CDR3 DNA: TGTGCCAGCAGCCATGAGCGGGAGGGCCTTTACAATGAGCAGTTCTTC.

The chain combines TRBV13 with TRBJ2-1; 9 nucleotides match TRBD2. V dropped 6 bases and J dropped 1; count of bases not matched to a gene: 4. Germline CDR1 and CDR2: PRHDT and FYEKMQ (reference sequence). CDR3 size: 15 residues. The CDR3 DNA reads as TGTGCCAGCAGGAGACTAGCGGATTCCTACAATGAGCAGTTCTTC. This gives the protein CASRRLADSYNEQFF.

This clone was picked up a small number of times. In nucleotides, the CDR3 is TGTGCCAGCAGTTACCTACAGCCAAACACTGAAGCTTTCTTT. The encoded protein is CASSYLQPNTEAFF. The rearrangement joins TRBV6-5 to TRBJ1-1; D gene ambiguous. Trimming stripped 2 bases from V and 2 bases from J, with 9 bases between. The V gene's germline CDR1 is MNHEY and CDR2 SVGAGI. The length of the CDR3 is 14 residues.

This clone was seen a single time. V usage is TRBV29-1 and J usage is TRBJ2-1; possible D gene TRBD2, 6 bases. CDR1 SQVTM and CDR2 ANQGSEA come from the germline V gene. V lost 3 bases and J lost 1, with 16 bases in between. The CDR3 is made up of 16 amino acids. The CDR3 sequence: CSVDPPGDFSYNEQFF. DNA of the CDR3: TGCAGCGTTGACCCCCCGGGGGACTTTTCCTACAATGAGCAGTTCTTC.

The chain has TRBV4-3 and TRBJ2-5, with TRBD1 as a possible D gene (6 bases). The J call may be incorrect, as the DNA end agrees better with TRBJ2-7. The CDR3 consists of 15 residues. CDR1 is LGHNA and CDR2 is YSLEER in the germline V gene. The CDR3 sequence is CASSQGWGLSYEQYF. In DNA form, the CDR3 reads TGCGCCAGCAGCCAGGGGTGGGGGCTGTCCTACGAGCAGTACTTC.

The chain recombines TRBV25-1 with TRBJ2-5, with TRBD2 matching 11 bases. The CDR3 is 18 residues long. CDR1 and CDR2 (germline): MGHDK, SYGVNS. Trimming at V came to 2 bases and at J to 0 bases, leaving 8 bases not matched to a gene. CDR3 in amino acids: CASSEVLAGGLYQETQYF. CDR3 sequence (DNA): TGTGCCAGCAGTGAAGTCCTAGCGGGGGGCCTGTACCAAGAGACCCAGTACTTC.

The chain recombines TRBV5-1 with TRBJ1-1, with D perhaps TRBD1 (5 bases). V shed 3 bases and J shed 10 bases, with 13 bases lying between them. The CDR3 has 12 amino acids. In germline, CDR1 is SGHRS, CDR2 YFSETQ. The CDR3 here is CASSSQGIGAFF. The CDR3 nucleotides read TGCGCCAGCAGCTCTCAGGGAATCGGAGCTTTCTTT.

V usage is TRBV19 and J usage is TRBJ1-1, with TRBD1 matching 10 bases. CDR1 LNHDA and CDR2 SQIVND come from the germline V gene (reference sequence). This CDR3 is built from 15 residues. The V segment lost 3 bases and the J segment 3 bases; nucleotides outside the gene matches: 4. CDR3 in amino acids: CASSIKDRGYTEAFF. CDR3 nucleotide sequence: TGTGCCAGTAGTATCAAGGACAGGGGGTACACTGAAGCTTTCTTT.

The rearrangement joins TRBV19 to TRBJ1-1; tentative D call: TRBD1 (5 bases). Trimming took off 4 bases at V and 1 base at J, with 13 bases between the two ends. CDR1 is LNHDA and CDR2 is SQIVND in the germline V gene (reference sequence). The CDR3 is made up of 15 amino acids. The CDR3, as DNA: TGTGCCAGTAGTACTCAGGACGGGGGGAACACTGAAGCTTTCTTT. This encodes CASSTQDGGNTEAFF.

The genes are TRBV14 and TRBJ1-2; weak D call: TRBD1 (6 bases). Germline assignment: CDR1 SGHDN and CDR2 FVKESK. The CDR3 consists of 14 residues. Trimming left V 4 bases short and J 2 bases short, with 11 bases between. CDR3 bases: TGTGCCAGCAGCCCGAATGACAGGAACTATGGCTACACCTTC. As protein: CASSPNDRNYGYTF.

The rearrangement links TRBV7-8 to TRBJ2-7, with D unclear. Germline values: CDR1 SGHVS, CDR2 FQNEAQ. Trimming stripped 1 base from V and 5 bases from J, with 15 bases between. This CDR3 is 15 amino acids long. The CDR3 nucleotides are TGTGCCAGCAGCTTAGGCGGAAGTCGGCACAACGAGCAGTACGTC. Translated: CASSLGGSRHNEQYV.

The CDR3 spells CASSATSGVDEQFF. CDR3 coding DNA: TGTGCCAGCAGTGCTACTAGCGGGGTCGATGAGCAGTTCTTC. V and J are TRBV6-4 and TRBJ2-1, with 10 bases identical to TRBD2. The CDR3 is 14 amino acids. Losses at the gene ends were 4 bases for V and 8 bases for J; bases not matched to a gene: 5. Germline V gene data show CDR1 as MRHNA and CDR2 as SNTAGT.